These 29 T cell receptor beta chains were all obtained from the same sample, sequenced in a study of shared clonotypes between healthy human individuals. Clones were read by immunoSEQ multiplex PCR, and TCRdb kept only the in-frame ones, dropping some. The sample holds roughly 700,000 clones, around 72% seen once. The sequenced sample consisted of memory CD4+ T cells sorted from blood. As to subset: CD45RA-negative fraction. The receptor set was obtained from a woman in her twenties or thirties in good health.

The J gene is TRBJ2-3, the V gene TRBV10-3; 7 positions agree with TRBD1. Germline V CDR1 and CDR2: ENHRY, SYGVKD. The CDR3 totals 14 residues. Trimming at V came to 0 bases and at J to 3 bases, leaving 0 bases not matched to a gene. The CDR3 region is CAISESTGTDTQYF. The CDR3 DNA reads as TGTGCCATCAGTGAGTCGACAGGGACAGATACGCAGTATTTT.

The chain uses TRBV14 and TRBJ2-3, with 13 bases identical to TRBD2. The germline V gene has CDR1 SGHDN and CDR2 FVKESK. There are 16 residues in the CDR3. With V trimmed by 4 bases and J by 7 bases, 8 bases remained unmatched. The CDR3 reads CASSPLTSGRLNTQYF. The CDR3 nucleotides are TGTGCCAGCAGCCCGTTGACTAGCGGGAGGCTCAATACGCAGTATTTT.

This clone has at least ten counts. This chain uses TRBV7-9 with TRBJ2-7; D tentatively reads TRBD1 or TRBD2 (5 bases each). The CDR3 sequence is 16 residues long. Deletions cut 5 bases from V and 9 bases from J, with 26 bases between. Germline CDR1 reads SEHNR; CDR2 reads FQNEAQ (reference sequence). CDR3 nucleotides: TGTGCCAGCAGCGTTGGGGCTTCCCTCGAGGCGCGGGCGCAGTACTTC. It is translated as CASSVGASLEARAQYF.

The rearrangement uses TRBV18 and TRBJ1-4; D is unresolved. The CDR3 is 12 amino acids. In germline, CDR1 is KGHSH, CDR2 LQKENI. The ends were cut back, 4 bases at V and 8 bases at J, with 8 bases in the middle. The CDR3 is CASSRTSEKLFF. The CDR3 DNA reads TGTGCCAGCTCACGGACGTCGGAAAAACTGTTTTTT.

The chain employs TRBV7-6 and TRBJ2-7, with TRBD1 matching over 7 bases. The CDR3 covers 14 residues. V shed 3 bases, J shed 0 bases, and the junction held 2 bases outside the gene matches. Germline assignment: CDR1 SGHVS and CDR2 FNYEAQ. The CDR3 sequence: CASSLAGGSYEQYF. The CDR3 region has the DNA TGTGCCAGCAGCTTGGCAGGGGGCTCCTACGAGCAGTACTTC.

This chain joins TRBV7-2 and TRBJ2-2; D might be TRBD1 (6 bases). The CDR3 is 16 amino acids. Germline loops: CDR1 SGHTA, CDR2 FQGNSA. V dropped 0 bases and J dropped 0 bases, with 8 bases sitting between them. This CDR3 reads CASSLAGTPNTGELFF. In DNA, the CDR3 is TGTGCCAGCAGCTTAGCAGGGACACCGAACACCGGGGAGCTGTTTTTT.

In its sample, this clone was seen a few times. The rearrangement uses TRBV15 and TRBJ1-2, with 7 bases aligning to TRBD1. The junction had 9 bases not matched to a gene; V was cut back by 8 bases and J by 6 bases. This CDR3 has 13 residues. From germline, CDR1 is LNHNV and CDR2 YYDKDF (reference sequence). The CDR3 region is CATSRQGGDGYTF. CDR3 nucleotide sequence: TGTGCCACCTCCCGACAGGGAGGGGATGGCTACACCTTC. Filled out from reference TRBV15 and TRBJ1-2, the complete variable domain reads DAMVIQNPRYQVTQFGKPVTLSCSQTLNHNVMYWYQQKSSQAPKLLFHYYDKDFNNEADTPDNFQSRRPNTSFCFLDIRSPGLGDTAMYLCATSRQGGDGYTFGSGTRLTVV.

This clone appeared a few times. The V call is TRBV2, the J call TRBJ2-3, with D unresolved. The CDR3 covers 15 residues. Between the trimmed V and J ends, which lost 4 bases and 0 bases, there was a span of 11 bases. CDR1 and CDR2 from the germline V gene are SNHLY and FYNNEI. CDR3 protein: CASSGRRSSTDTQYF. As DNA, the CDR3 is TGTGCCAGCAGTGGCCGGCGGAGTAGCACAGATACGCAGTATTTT.

V gene TRBV28 combines with J gene TRBJ1-2, with D uncertain. The CDR3 has 12 residues. The germline CDR1 and CDR2 sequences are MDHEN and SYDVKM. Deletions cut 2 bases from V and 3 bases from J, with 4 bases between. The CDR3 nucleotides are TGTGCCAGCAGTTTAAGATACTATGGCTACACCTTC. It yields the protein CASSLRYYGYTF.

V is TRBV27 and J is TRBJ2-7; 9 nucleotides line up with TRBD1. CDR3 length: 14 amino acids. The trim removed 6 bases at V and 5 bases at J, leaving 8 bases unmatched. CDR1 and CDR2 (germline): MNHEY, SMNVEV (reference sequence). The CDR3 reads CASSYSTGGNEQYF. The CDR3 bases are TGTGCCAGCAGCTATTCGACAGGGGGAAACGAGCAGTACTTC.

The CDR3 nucleotides read TGTGCCAGCAGCCTTGACAGGGGACAAGTAGCTTTCTTT. It codes for CASSLDRGQVAFF. The chain employs TRBV5-4 and TRBJ1-1; 8 bases agree with TRBD1. The CDR3 consists of 13 residues. CDR1 is SGHNT and CDR2 is YYREEE in the germline V gene (reference sequence). The V segment lost 4 bases and the J segment 10 bases; nucleotides outside the gene matches: 9.

V is TRBV5-6 and J is TRBJ1-2; D possibly corresponds to TRBD1 (6 bases). Between the trimmed V and J ends, which lost 1 base and 8 bases, there was a span of 12 bases. CDR1 and CDR2 from the germline V gene are SGHDT and YYEEEE. The CDR3 totals 13 residues. The CDR3 loop is CASSLSQGKGYTF. CDR3 bases: TGTGCCAGCAGCTTGAGCCAGGGGAAGGGCTACACCTTC.

This rearrangement joins TRBV7-7 to TRBJ2-7; D is ambiguous. The length of the CDR3 is 13 residues. With 5 bases removed from V and 7 bases from J, the gap between germline ends came to 15 bases. Germline CDR1 SSHAT, CDR2 FNYEAQ (reference sequence). CDR3 DNA sequence: TGTGCCAGCAGCCAGTCAAGGACGAGTGAGCAGTACTTC. Translated: CASSQSRTSEQYF.

The chain has TRBV4-1 and TRBJ2-3, with D tentatively TRBD1 (6 bases). CDR1 and CDR2 (germline): MGHRA, YSYEKL. V was pared by 0 bases and J by 3 bases, with 22 bases between. The CDR3 length is 19 residues. DNA for the CDR3: TGCGCCAGCAGCCAAGATACTCCTTCGGGCAGGGGAACGACAGATACGCAGTATTTT. Translated: CASSQDTPSGRGTTDTQYF.

The chain has TRBV9 and TRBJ2-1; TRBD2 matches 11 bases. The junction had 10 bases not matched to a gene; V was cut back by 4 bases and J by 7 bases. Per the germline V gene, CDR1 is SGDLS and CDR2 is YYNGEE. The CDR3 spans 16 residues. This CDR3 reads CASSTPGTSGVNEQFF. CDR3 sequence (DNA): TGTGCCAGCAGCACCCCCGGGACTAGCGGTGTTAATGAGCAGTTCTTC.

The chain has TRBV5-4 and TRBJ2-7; the D is unclear. The CDR3 consists of 13 residues. Between the trimmed V and J ends, which lost 4 bases and 1 base, there was a span of 9 bases. The germline gives CDR1 SGHNT, CDR2 YYREEE (reference sequence). DNA of the CDR3: TGTGCCAGCAGCCGCCAAGGGTCCTACGAGCAGTACTTC. It yields the protein CASSRQGSYEQYF.

The gene calls are TRBV6-5 and TRBJ2-7; 7 bases agree with TRBD2. The CDR3 is 15 residues long. V gave up 6 bases and J gave up 3 bases; unmatched junction bases: 11. The germline gives CDR1 MNHEY, CDR2 SVGAGI. CDR3 nucleotides: TGTGCCAGCAGGACTGGACTAGACGAAAACTACGAGCAGTACTTC. Its translation: CASRTGLDENYEQYF.

The chain has TRBV5-1 and TRBJ1-2, with D possibly matching TRBD1 (5 bases). Trimming pared 1 base from V and 8 bases from J, leaving 9 bases between. Germline CDR1 reads SGHRS; CDR2 reads YFSETQ. CDR3 length equals 12 residues. CDR3 loop: CASSLSGYGYTF. In nucleotides, the CDR3 is TGCGCCAGCAGCTTGTCAGGGTACGGCTACACCTTC.

This clone was observed at least ten times. The V gene is TRBV11-2, the J gene TRBJ1-1; D unresolved. The germline gives CDR1 SGHAT, CDR2 FQNNGV. Trimming took 1 base from V and 2 from J, leaving 5 bases between them. The CDR3 is 13 residues long. The CDR3 nucleotides are TGTGCCAGCAGCTTAGTGCTAAACACTGAAGCTTTCTTT. It is translated as CASSLVLNTEAFF.

CDR3 nucleotide sequence: TGTGCCAGCAGCTTAGCGCCGGGGGAAGCTTTCTTT. Translation gives CASSLAPGEAFF. The chain employs TRBV7-9 and TRBJ1-1, with unresolved D. Germline CDR1 is SEHNR and CDR2 is FQNEAQ (reference sequence). The CDR3 loop spans 12 amino acids. V was cut by 0 bases and J by 8 bases, with 7 bases left in between.

The rearrangement links TRBV7-8 to TRBJ2-5, with 8 bases fitting TRBD2. CDR1 and CDR2 from the germline V gene are SGHVS and FQNEAQ. J was trimmed by 4 bases and V by 3 bases; bases with no gene match: 16. The CDR3 is 18 residues long. Written as DNA, the CDR3 is TGTGCCAGCAGCTTCCGGATTAGCGGGGACGGGGGAGGAGAGACCCAGTACTTC. It translates to CASSFRISGDGGGETQYF.

The V and J genes are TRBV7-8 and TRBJ2-7, with TRBD2 identical over 12 bases. CDR1 SGHVS and CDR2 FQNEAQ come from the germline V gene. V shed 5 bases, J shed 3 bases, and the junction held 5 bases outside the gene matches. The CDR3 loop spans 15 amino acids. In DNA, the CDR3 is TGTGCCAGCAGCGTACTAGCGGGAGGCCTCTACGAGCAGTACTTC. Translated, it gives CASSVLAGGLYEQYF.

This clone has a single count. The chain is built from TRBV19 and TRBJ2-2, with D unresolved. Germline V lookup: CDR1 LNHDA, CDR2 SQIVND (reference sequence). The V end was cut by 6 bases, the J end by 6 bases, with 11 bases between. The CDR3 runs to 13 residues. The CDR3 sequence is CASSMALAGELFF. The DNA of the CDR3 is TGTGCCAGTAGCATGGCGCTTGCCGGGGAGCTGTTTTTT.

To note about this clone: Possible read error: a much larger clone is one base away. The CDR3 DNA sequence: TGTGCCAGCAGCTTAGCCCCGATGAACACTGAAGCTTTCTTT. This translates into CASSLAPMNTEAFF. The V and J genes are TRBV7-9 and TRBJ1-1; D is unresolved. The CDR3 has 14 residues. With 0 bases removed from V and 0 bases from J, the gap between germline ends came to 5 bases. CDR1 is SEHNR, CDR2 FQNEAQ, per germline (reference sequence). The full variable domain, with the rest looked up from reference TRBV7-9 and TRBJ1-1, is DTGVSQNPRHKITKRGQNVTFRCDPISEHNRLYWYRQTLGQGPEFLTYFQNEAQLEKSRLLSDRFSAERPKGSFSTLEIQRTEQGDSAMYLCASSLAPMNTEAFFGQGTRLTVV.

The chain links TRBV5-1 to TRBJ2-2, with D uncertain. V was clipped by 0 bases and J by 0 bases, with 6 bases between them. The CDR3 extends over 15 amino acids. Germline loops: CDR1 SGHRS, CDR2 YFSETQ. CDR3 sequence reads: CASSLALANTGELFF. CDR3 bases: TGCGCCAGCAGCTTGGCCCTAGCGAACACCGGGGAGCTGTTTTTT.

Here the CDR3 reads CASAYASGSYNEQFF. The CDR3 region has the DNA TGCGCCAGCGCCTACGCTAGCGGGTCTTACAATGAGCAGTTCTTC. This chain uses TRBV5-1 with TRBJ2-1; 8 positions agree with TRBD2. The V gene's germline CDR1 is SGHRS and CDR2 YFSETQ. The CDR3 totals 15 residues. V gave up 7 bases and J gave up 4 bases; unmatched junction bases: 10.

V is TRBV5-1 and J is TRBJ2-3; tentatively, D is TRBD1 (7 bases). This CDR3 has 17 amino acids. Germline V gives CDR1 SGHRS, CDR2 YFSETQ. The V end was cut by 0 bases, the J end by 2 bases, with 16 bases between. In DNA, the CDR3 is TGCGCCAGCAGCTTGGCCTCCGCGGGACAGTCCACAGATACGCAGTATTTT. It translates to CASSLASAGQSTDTQYF.

This clone has only a few counts. The CDR3 coding sequence is TGTGCCACCTCACCTATACAGGGGGCCGATCAGCCCCAGCATTTT. Residues: CATSPIQGADQPQHF. The chain joins TRBV15 to TRBJ1-5, with TRBD1 matching 9 bases. The ends lost 8 bases at V and 5 bases at J; junction bases unmatched: 10. This CDR3 spans 15 amino acids. The germline gives CDR1 LNHNV, CDR2 YYDKDF (reference sequence).

The rearrangement uses TRBV5-1 and TRBJ2-5, with 7 positions matching TRBD1. Germline lookup yields CDR1 SGHRS and CDR2 YFSETQ. This CDR3 is built from 13 residues. The ends lost 5 bases at V and 4 bases at J; junction bases unmatched: 5. CDR3 DNA: TGCGCCAGCAGAGAGGGGGCCCGAGAGACCCAGTACTTC. Amino acid sequence: CASREGARETQYF.